Each of the 13 T cell receptor beta chains below was sequenced from the same sample in a study of T-cell reconstitution after alpha-beta-depleted transplantation in children. During its preparation, the TCRbeta library received unique molecular identifiers. TCRdb ran MiXCR on the PCR reads and lists one entry per CDR3 protein. This table has approximately 200,000 distinct CDR3 sequences, roughly 14% appearing once. Source: PBMCs from the stem cell graft donor, taken from the stem cell graft. These receptor sequences come from a human donor who donated a stem cell graft to a child with acute lymphoblastic leukemia.

The chain is built from TRBV10-3 and TRBJ2-3; 7 bases line up with TRBD1. V lost 3 bases to trimming and J lost 1 base; unmatched junction nucleotides: 1. Germline V gene sequence: CDR1 ENHRY, CDR2 SYGVKD. There are 14 residues in the CDR3. The CDR3 protein is CAISDGQGTDTQYF. The DNA of the CDR3 is TGTGCCATCAGTGATGGACAGGGCACAGATACGCAGTATTTT.

This clonotype appeared many times. The chain couples TRBV18 to TRBJ2-7, with unresolved D. With 0 bases removed from V and 3 bases from J, the gap between germline ends came to 12 bases. Per germline, CDR1 KGHSH and CDR2 LQKENI. This CDR3 comprises 15 residues. CDR3 protein: CASSPPTAEGYEQYF. As DNA, the CDR3 is TGTGCCAGCTCACCACCGACCGCGGAAGGCTACGAGCAGTACTTC. The full variable domain, completed using reference TRBV18 and TRBJ2-7, is NAGVMQNPRHLVRRRGQEARLRCSPMKGHSHVYWYRQLPEEGLKFMVYLQKENIIDESGMPKERFSAEFPKEGPSILRIQQVVRGDSAAYFCASSPPTAEGYEQYFGPGTRLTVT.

A note on this clonotype: This could be a read error, since a much larger clone is one nucleotide away. The chain has TRBV11-2 and TRBJ1-2; D unclear. Trimming cost V 4 bases and J 6 bases, with 12 bases left between them. Germline V gene sequence: CDR1 SGHAT, CDR2 FQNNGV. The CDR3 spans 13 residues. The CDR3 sequence is CASSSQWWDGYTF. DNA of the CDR3: TGTGCCAGCAGCTCCCAGTGGTGGGATGGCTACACCTTC.

The table lists this clonotype with many counts. The V call is TRBV28, the J call TRBJ1-2; TRBD1 is a possible D gene (6 bases). The CDR3 contains 16 residues. V was pared by 4 bases and J by 2 bases, with 17 bases between. CDR1 is MDHEN and CDR2 is SYDVKM in the germline V gene. CDR3 in DNA: TGTGCCAGCAGTTCGATCACAGGGAGGAGGAACTATGGCTACACCTTC. Amino acid sequence: CASSSITGRRNYGYTF.

This clonotype has more than one count but fewer than ten. The chain joins TRBV20-1 to TRBJ1-2; TRBD1 matches 7 bases. CDR1 and CDR2 (germline): DFQATT, SNEGSKA (reference sequence). This CDR3 has 16 amino acids. The V gene end was trimmed by 1 base and the J gene end by 4 bases; junction bases not matched to a gene: 12. The CDR3 protein is CSARGGTGVGGYGYTF. The CDR3 nucleotides are TGCAGTGCTAGAGGCGGTACAGGGGTAGGGGGCTATGGCTACACCTTC.

This clonotype was picked up many times. The rearrangement links TRBV5-1 to TRBJ1-1; D is unclear. The germline V gene encodes CDR1 SGHRS and CDR2 YFSETQ. V lost 6 bases, J lost 3 bases, and 15 bases lay in between. The CDR3 loop spans 14 amino acids. CDR3 nucleotide sequence: TGCGCCAGCAAGTTAGGTTTGTCTGACACTGAAGCTTTCTTT. This translates into CASKLGLSDTEAFF.

This clonotype was found many times. The V and J genes are TRBV19 and TRBJ2-7; D remains unclear. The CDR3 is made up of 12 amino acids. V was shortened by 0 bases and J by 7 bases, with 7 bases between the two germline ends. The germline CDR1 and CDR2 sequences are LNHDA and SQIVND (reference sequence). The CDR3 region is CASSIEGREQYF. CDR3 DNA sequence: TGTGCCAGTAGTATAGAGGGTCGGGAGCAGTACTTC.

This clonotype was counted a few times. This sequence joins TRBV18 and TRBJ1-1, with D uncertain. CDR3 length: 14 residues. Trimming cost V 1 base and J 4 bases, with 10 bases left between them. Germline CDR1 is KGHSH and CDR2 is LQKENI. The CDR3 DNA sequence: TGTGCCAGCTCACCACGGCCCCAGGCCACTGAAGCTTTCTTT. Its protein product is CASSPRPQATEAFF.

This clonotype was detected ten times or more. A read error may produce the germline difference seen at one junction end. This chain connects TRBV12-3 or TRBV12-4 to TRBJ2-1; D might be TRBD2 (5 bases). The CDR3 has 14 residues. The CDR3 region has the DNA TGTGCCAGCGGGGAGCGGACCTCCCACAATGAGCAGTTCTTC. This sequence encodes CASGERTSHNEQFF.

This clonotype was detected many times. This chain links TRBV12-3 or TRBV12-4 with TRBJ1-1; D is possibly TRBD1 (5 bases). V was clipped by 4 bases and J by 3 bases, with 12 bases between them. The CDR3 covers 14 residues. CDR3 nucleotide sequence: TGTGCCAGCAGTTACCGGGACCGACACACTGAAGCTTTCTTT. It translates to CASSYRDRHTEAFF.

This chain links TRBV7-9 with TRBJ2-2, with TRBD2 identical over 8 bases. The germline V gene encodes CDR1 SEHNR and CDR2 FQNEAQ (reference sequence). The CDR3 covers 14 residues. V lost 5 bases, J lost 4 bases, and 3 bases stayed unmatched. In DNA form, the CDR3 reads TGTGCCAGCAGCCGCGGGACTAGCACCGGGGAGCTGTTTTTT. Its protein product is CASSRGTSTGELFF.

At least ten counts were recorded for this clonotype. The DNA of the CDR3 is TGCGCCAGCAGCTGGACTAGCGGAAGACGGTACCAAGAGACCCAGTACTTC. It encodes CASSWTSGRRYQETQYF. The chain employs TRBV5-1 and TRBJ2-5, with 10 bases lining up with TRBD2. The CDR3 totals 17 residues. The ends lost 3 bases at V and 0 bases at J; junction bases unmatched: 8. Germline loops: CDR1 SGHRS, CDR2 YFSETQ.

The V call is TRBV20-1, the J call TRBJ2-5, with 9 nucleotides matching TRBD1. Trimming cost V 6 bases and J 5 bases; bases outside gene matches: 4. Germline loops: CDR1 DFQATT, CDR2 SNEGSKA (reference sequence). The CDR3 extends over 12 amino acids. The CDR3 here is CSALQGAETQYF. The CDR3, as DNA: TGCAGTGCCCTACAGGGGGCGGAGACCCAGTACTTC.